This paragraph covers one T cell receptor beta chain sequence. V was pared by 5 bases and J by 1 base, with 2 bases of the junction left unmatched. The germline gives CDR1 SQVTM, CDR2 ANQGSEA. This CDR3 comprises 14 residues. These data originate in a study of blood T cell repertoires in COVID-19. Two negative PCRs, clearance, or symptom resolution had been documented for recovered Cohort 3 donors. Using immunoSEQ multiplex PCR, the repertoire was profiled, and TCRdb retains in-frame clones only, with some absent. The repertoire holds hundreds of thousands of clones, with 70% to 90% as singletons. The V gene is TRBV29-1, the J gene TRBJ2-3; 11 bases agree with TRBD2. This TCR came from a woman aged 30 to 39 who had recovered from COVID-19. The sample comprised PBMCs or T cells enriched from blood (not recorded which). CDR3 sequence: CSVRLAGRTDTQYF. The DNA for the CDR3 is TGCAGCGTTCGACTAGCGGGGCGCACAGATACGCAGTATTTT.